The source of this T cell receptor beta chain is a study of cytomegalovirus exposure and HLA in healthy donors. Though nominally healthy at sampling, donors likely had unrecorded immune exposures. CDR1 and CDR2 (germline): SGDLS, YYNGEE. The CDR3 sequence is 17 residues long. J lost 8 bases, V lost 0 bases, and 14 bases had no gene match. Amplification used 60 Vbeta primers and 13 Jbeta primers. The method was immunoSEQ multiplex PCR; TCRdb's version includes in-frame clones alone and lacks a portion of them. The sample has some 76,000 clones, just over 85% seen once; the top ten hold 1.5% to 2%. This sequence originates from a woman aged 30 to 39 in good health and CMV-seronegative. Sequencing was carried out using PBMCs. The gene calls are TRBV9 and TRBJ2-1; 7 bases fit TRBD2. The CDR3 here is CASSVAVGAGDAHEQFF. DNA for the CDR3: TGTGCCAGCAGCGTAGCTGTTGGGGCGGGAGATGCCCATGAGCAGTTCTTC.